The sample holds a few counts of the clone carrying this TCR beta chain. Its cognate antigen is unknown. This sample was taken from a study of CD8 T cells in ankylosing spondylitis. Study outcomes and limitations: About 8 highly homologous variants made up a TCR beta motif, and this motif appeared characteristic of ankylosing spondylitis blood. Reactive arthritis synovial fluid and blood were previously reported to contain some motif variants.

V lost 2 bases and J 0 bases, leaving 9 bases between the germline ends. There are 15 residues in the CDR3. Germline lookup yields CDR1 KGHSH and CDR2 LQKENI. Libraries for TCR beta were made by quantitative 5'-RACE with molecular barcodes. TCRdb used MiXCR to reprocess the 5' RACE reads, holding one entry per CDR3 protein. The sample lists about 540,000 distinct CDR3 sequences; roughly 12% were seen once. The sequenced material came from blood, either unsorted or a sorted T cell fraction (not recorded which). The genes are TRBV18 and TRBJ2-3; no reliable D call. This sequence originates from a male donor with ankylosing spondylitis. The CDR3 region has the DNA TGTGCCAGCTCACCAACAGCGACTAGCACAGATACGCAGTATTTT. Its translation is CASSPTATSTDTQYF.